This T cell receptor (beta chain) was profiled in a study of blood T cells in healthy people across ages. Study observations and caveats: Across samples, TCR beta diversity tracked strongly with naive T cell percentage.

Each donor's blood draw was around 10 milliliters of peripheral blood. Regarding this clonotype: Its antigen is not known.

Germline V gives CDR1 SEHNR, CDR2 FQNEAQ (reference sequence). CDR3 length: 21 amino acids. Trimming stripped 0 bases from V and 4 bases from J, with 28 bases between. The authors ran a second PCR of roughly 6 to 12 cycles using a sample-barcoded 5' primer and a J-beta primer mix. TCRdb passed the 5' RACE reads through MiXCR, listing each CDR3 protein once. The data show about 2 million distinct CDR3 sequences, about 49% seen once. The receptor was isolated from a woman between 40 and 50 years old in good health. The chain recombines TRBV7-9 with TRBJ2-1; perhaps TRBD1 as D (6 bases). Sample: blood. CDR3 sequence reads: CASSLAYRDQGQPGDYNEQFF. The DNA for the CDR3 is TGTGCCAGCAGCTTAGCATATCGTGATCAGGGGCAGCCTGGGGATTACAATGAGCAGTTCTTC.